The rows below give T cell receptor beta chains drawn from one sample of a study of blood T cell repertoires in COVID-19. TCRdb's table, derived via immunoSEQ multiplex PCR, lists solely in-frame clones and lacks some. The repertoire holds around 70,000 clones, with approximately 80% as singletons. The sequenced sample consisted of peripheral blood. The receptors were sampled from a human donor in a cohort sampled during active COVID-19. The CDR3 runs from the conserved cysteine through the conserved F or W. A D gene is named only where the DNA matches it firmly. Size is omitted from some rows. Given values are once, few, many or a class for expanded clones.

TGTGCCAGCAGTTTTGACAGGGGAGAGACCCAGTACTTC	CASSFDRGETQYF	TRBD1	few	TRBV5-4	TRBJ2-5
TGTGCCAGCAGCTTAACGCCGGGACTACCTTCCTACGAGCAGTACTTC	CASSLTPGLPSYEQYF	TRBD2	.	TRBV7-2	TRBJ2-7
TGTGCCAGCAGCCGGGATAGTGCAACTAATGAAAAACTGTTTTTT	CASSRDSATNEKLFF	.	.	TRBV7-6	TRBJ1-4
TGTGCCAGCAGCCACGGGACAGCAGCTAATGAAAAACTGTTTTTT	CASSHGTAANEKLFF	TRBD1	.	TRBV3-1/TRBV3-2	TRBJ1-4
TGTGCCAGCAGCAGATTAGCGGAGCACAATGAGCAGTTCTTC	CASSRLAEHNEQFF	.	.	TRBV7-8	TRBJ2-1
TGTGCCAGCGGTCAGGGATGGGAGACCCAGTACTTC	CASGQGWETQYF	.	.	TRBV2	TRBJ2-5
TGCGCCAGCAGTGAGGCACCGGGACAGAATTCACCCCTCCACTTT	CASSEAPGQNSPLHF	TRBD1	.	TRBV10-2	TRBJ1-6
TGTGCCAGCAGCTCTGACTCCTCGGGGGGCTACACCTTC	CASSSDSSGGYTF	.	.	TRBV5-4	TRBJ1-2
TGTGCCAGCAGCCCGAGTGTTGTCCCCGTCTCCTACGAGCAGTACTTC	CASSPSVVPVSYEQYF	.	once	TRBV7-9	TRBJ2-7
TGTGCCAGCAGTTTATGGGGGCAGACTAATTCACCCCTCCACTTT	CASSLWGQTNSPLHF	.	.	TRBV28	TRBJ1-6
TGTGCCACCTCCAGGGGTGGTGAGACCCAGTACTTC	CATSRGGETQYF	.	.	TRBV24-1	TRBJ2-5
TGTGCCAGCAGCCAAGGTGAGGGTTACGAGCAGTACTTC	CASSQGEGYEQYF	.	.	TRBV3-1/TRBV3-2	TRBJ2-7
TGCGCCAGCAGCTTACGAAGGACAATTGGGTACGAGCAGTACTTC	CASSLRRTIGYEQYF	.	.	TRBV5-1	TRBJ2-7
TGTGCCTGGAGAACCGCGGGAGATACGCAGTATTTT	CAWRTAGDTQYF	.	few	TRBV30	TRBJ2-3
TGTGCCAGCAGCTCAAATATGCTAGCGGGGCGGGAAGAGACCCAGTACTTC	CASSSNMLAGREETQYF	TRBD2	.	TRBV5-4	TRBJ2-5
TGTGCCACCAGCAGAGATCTGCGGGGGGGCGAGCAGTACTTC	CATSRDLRGGEQYF	TRBD2	.	TRBV15	TRBJ2-7